This T cell receptor (beta chain) comes out of a study of blood T cell repertoires in COVID-19. Study context: The United States, Italy and Spain provided the acute and convalescent COVID-19 samples. Sources were T cells, B-cell-depleted T cells, or PBMCs; the material itself was cDNA or gDNA.

The authors' processing: How many nucleated cells were present was estimated from reference gene primer amplification. Repertoires were generated with immunoSEQ multiplex PCR, while TCRdb's copy carries only in-frame clones and drops some. The DNA gave D and trimming, while V, J and clone size come from that table. The sample has some 110,000 clones; approximately 80% are singletons. The CDR3 is 12 amino acids. The V gene's germline CDR1 is SQVTM and CDR2 ANQGSEA. Trimming removed 7 bases at V and 5 bases at J, with 14 bases between. The chain links TRBV29-1 to TRBJ2-5; perhaps TRBD2 as D (5 bases). Sequenced material: peripheral blood. This sequence originates from a man in his fifties with acute or convalescent COVID-19. For the CDR3, the DNA is TGCAGCGCGGGGTCCGGGGAGGAGACCCAGTACTTC. It codes for CSAGSGEETQYF.